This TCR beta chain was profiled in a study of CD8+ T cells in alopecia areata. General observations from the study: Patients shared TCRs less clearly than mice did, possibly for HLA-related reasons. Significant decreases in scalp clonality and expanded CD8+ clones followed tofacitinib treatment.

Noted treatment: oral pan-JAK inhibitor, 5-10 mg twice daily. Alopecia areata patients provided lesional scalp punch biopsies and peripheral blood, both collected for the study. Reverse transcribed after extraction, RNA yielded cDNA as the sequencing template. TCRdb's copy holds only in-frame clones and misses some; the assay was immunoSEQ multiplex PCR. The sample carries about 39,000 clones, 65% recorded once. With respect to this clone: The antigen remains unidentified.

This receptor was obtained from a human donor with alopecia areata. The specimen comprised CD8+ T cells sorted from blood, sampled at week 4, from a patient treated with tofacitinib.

Here the CDR3 reads CASSLENYEQYF. The DNA for the CDR3 is TGCGCCAGCAGCTTGGAAAACTACGAGCAGTACTTC. V gene TRBV5-1 combines with J gene TRBJ2-7; D gene unclear. The CDR3 sequence is 12 residues long. CDR1 SGHRS and CDR2 YFSETQ come from the germline V gene. V was clipped by 0 bases and J by 3 bases, with 4 bases between them.